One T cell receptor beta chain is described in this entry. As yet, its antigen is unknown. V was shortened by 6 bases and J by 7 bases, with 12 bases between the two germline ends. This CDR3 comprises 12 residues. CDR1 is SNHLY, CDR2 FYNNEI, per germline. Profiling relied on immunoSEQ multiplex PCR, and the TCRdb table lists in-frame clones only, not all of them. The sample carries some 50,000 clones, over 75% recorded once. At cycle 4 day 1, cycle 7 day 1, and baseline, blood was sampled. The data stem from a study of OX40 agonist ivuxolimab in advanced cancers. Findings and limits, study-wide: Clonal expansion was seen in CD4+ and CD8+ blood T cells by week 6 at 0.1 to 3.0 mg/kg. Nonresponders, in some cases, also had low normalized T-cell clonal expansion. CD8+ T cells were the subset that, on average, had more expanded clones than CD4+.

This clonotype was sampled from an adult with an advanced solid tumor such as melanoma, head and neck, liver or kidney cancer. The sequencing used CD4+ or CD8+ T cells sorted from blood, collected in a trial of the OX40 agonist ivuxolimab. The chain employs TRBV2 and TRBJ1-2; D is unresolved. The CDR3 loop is CASRTLIGGYTF. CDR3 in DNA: TGTGCCAGCAGGACTCTCATAGGTGGCTACACCTTC.